This entry concerns a single T cell receptor (beta chain). Its cognate antigen is unknown. Germline V lookup: CDR1 MGHRA, CDR2 YSYEKL. V lost 4 bases and J 4 bases, leaving 8 bases between the germline ends. The CDR3 sequence is 13 residues long. Primers for the PCR totalled 60 Vbeta and 13 Jbeta. Generated by immunoSEQ multiplex PCR, the TCRdb table keeps only in-frame clones and is missing some. In all, the sample yields 55,000 to 75,000 clones. This entry comes from a study of cytomegalovirus exposure and HLA in healthy donors. Notes on the study in general: Cytomegalovirus-associated status was assigned to approximately 160 TCR beta chains. Many donors shared some public TCRs, even though most TCR sequences were rare. Evidence from a later analysis indicated that most CMV-associated TCR beta chains looked HLA-restricted. A later analysis linked fewer than 20,000 TCR beta sequences to HLA alleles at 0.05 false discovery rate.

The chain is built from TRBV4-1 and TRBJ2-1; perhaps TRBD1 as D (6 bases). This TCR derives from a male donor in good health and CMV-seronegative. The sequenced sample was PBMCs. CDR3 DNA sequence: TGCGCCAGCAGCCCGCAGGGGTACAATGAGCAGTTCTTC. It translates to CASSPQGYNEQFF.